These 5 T cell receptor beta chains share one sample of origin, sequenced in a study of graft-versus-host responses after intestinal transplantation. Libraries were prepared by immunoSEQ multiplex PCR; TCRdb keeps only in-frame clonotypes and omits some of them. Of under 45,000 clones in the sample, roughly 86% were seen once. The sequences come from PBMCs, collected roughly 270 days after transplant. These receptors came from a human patient who received an intestinal transplant, so some T cells may come from the graft donor.

This clone was recorded once. This sequence joins TRBV12-5 and TRBJ1-1, with 9 bases identical to TRBD1. The CDR3 covers 16 residues. Germline CDR1 LGHNT, CDR2 FRNRAP. The V and J ends lost 0 bases and 12 bases, in that order; junction bases with no gene match: 14. DNA of the CDR3: TGTGCTAGTGGTTTGGTAGAAGGGGGGAAGGGACAGGGTACTTTCTTT. It specifies CASGLVEGGKGQGTFF.

The CDR3 sequence: CASSLRTGWMHEQYF. The DNA for the CDR3 is TGTGCCAGCAGCTTAAGGACTGGGTGGATGCACGAGCAGTACTTC. The chain carries TRBV9 and TRBJ2-7; tentative D call: TRBD2 (5 bases). CDR3 length equals 15 residues. V lost 4 bases and J lost 5, with 19 bases in between. In germline, CDR1 is SGDLS, CDR2 YYNGEE.

The chain links TRBV9 to TRBJ2-3; 8 positions match TRBD2. There are 18 residues in the CDR3. Trimming removed 0 bases from V and 3 bases from J; junction bases left unmatched: 12. Germline CDR1 is SGDLS and CDR2 is YYNGEE. The DNA of the CDR3 is TGTGCCAGCAGCGTAGAGGGGGTTCCAGGACTAGCAACAGATACGCAGTATTTT. This translates into CASSVEGVPGLATDTQYF.

The chain joins TRBV30 to TRBJ1-1; D is unclear. Germline CDR1 GTSNPN, CDR2 SVGIG (reference sequence). V was trimmed by 3 bases and J by 0 bases, leaving 14 bases between them. The CDR3 contains 15 residues. The CDR3: CAWRDQSGMNTEAFF. The CDR3 DNA reads as TGTGCCTGGAGAGACCAGTCAGGAATGAACACTGAAGCTTTCTTT. Filled out from reference TRBV30 and TRBJ1-1, the complete variable domain reads SQTIHQWPATLVQPVGSPLSLECTVEGTSNPNLYWYRQAAGRGLQLLFYSVGIGQISSEVPQNLSASRPQDRQFILSSKKLLLSDSGFYLCAWRDQSGMNTEAFFGQGTRLTVV.

This sequence joins TRBV19 and TRBJ1-2; TRBD1 agrees at 7 bases. V lost 7 bases and J lost 7; bases outside the gene matches: 9. Germline loops: CDR1 LNHDA, CDR2 SQIVND (reference sequence). The CDR3 is 13 residues long. As DNA, the CDR3 is TGTGCCAGTACCGGCCGGGACAGTCCTGGCTACACCTTC. Its translation is CASTGRDSPGYTF.